These T cell receptor beta chains were read from a single sample in a study of early T cells in non-severe SARS-CoV-2 infection. MiXCR, applied by TCRdb to the 5' RACE reads, yields one record per CDR3 protein. The repertoire has about 64,000 distinct CDR3 sequences, 10% to 12% of them found once; the top ten carry less than 3.5%. The sequences come from whole blood, collected at baseline. The receptor set was obtained from an adult who was a healthcare worker with PCR-confirmed SARS-CoV-2 infection or an uninfected control (not recorded which). Each CDR3 is given with its conserved first and last residue. The D gene is left open where the match is weak. Part of the rows lack a size; the others show once, few, many or a class for expanded clones.

d_gene	abundance	v_gene	j_gene	CDR3nt	CDR3aa
-	few	TRBV20-1	TRBJ1-5	TGCAGTGCCACGGACGGGAGCAATCAGCCCCAGCATTTT	CSATDGSNQPQHF
-	-	TRBV3-1	TRBJ1-1	TGTGCCAGCAGCCATCCCCCCAGGGCCTCAGCTCACACTGAAGCTTTCTTT	CASSHPPRASAHTEAFF
TRBD1	many	TRBV7-6	TRBJ2-7	TGTGCCAGCAGCTCGACGCCGGGACAGGGAGCATACGAGCAGTACTTC	CASSSTPGQGAYEQYF
-	-	TRBV3-1	TRBJ2-1	TGTGCCAGCAGCTCCCGGGGGAGCGTGGACTCCTACAATGAGCAGTTCTTC	CASSSRGSVDSYNEQFF
-	few	TRBV2	TRBJ1-1	TGTGCCAGCAGTGAGTCGTCGGGGGGAGCTTTCTTT	CASSESSGGAFF
TRBD1	-	TRBV7-9	TRBJ1-2	TGTGCCAGCAGCTTCGACAGGGTGGATGGCTACACCTTC	CASSFDRVDGYTF
TRBD1	few	TRBV29-1	TRBJ2-7	TGCAGCGTTGAAGGGGGGACAGGGGGCGAGCTTTACGAGCAGTACTTC	CSVEGGTGGELYEQYF
-	-	TRBV12-3/TRBV12-4	TRBJ2-1	TGTGCCAGCAGTTTAGGTCGGACGCGCGGTGAGCAGTTCTTC	CASSLGRTRGEQFF
-	many	TRBV6-2/TRBV6-3	TRBJ1-1	TGTGCCAGCAGCCAACAGGGCGGCGTCACTGAAGCTTTCTTT	CASSQQGGVTEAFF
-	few	TRBV5-6	TRBJ1-3	TGTGCCAGCAGCTCGTCCGAAGGGGAAAACACCATATATTTT	CASSSSEGENTIYF
-	many	TRBV5-1	TRBJ1-1	TGCGCCAGCAGCACGCTCCCATCACCAGTGTTGGGCACTGAAGCTTTCTTT	CASSTLPSPVLGTEAFF
-	-	TRBV29-1	TRBJ2-5	TGCAGCGTTGAATTGGGGCAGGGGCGAGAACAAGAGACCCAGTACTTC	CSVELGQGREQETQYF
-	few	TRBV30	TRBJ2-7	TGTGCCTGGAGCATATCCTACGAGCAGTACTTC	CAWSISYEQYF
-	-	TRBV11-2	TRBJ1-2	TGTGCCAGCAGCCCACCCAGGGCCGCCGGCTACACCTTC	CASSPPRAAGYTF
-	few	TRBV5-5	TRBJ2-1	TGTGCCAGCAGCTTGGCAGCCGGCGTGGTGTATGGGGGCCATGAGCAGTTCTTC	CASSLAAGVVYGGHEQFF
-	-	TRBV5-1	TRBJ2-2	TGCGCCAGCAGCTTAAAGGACCTCTGGCTCACCGGGGAGCTGTTTTTT	CASSLKDLWLTGELFF
TRBD2	-	TRBV6-5	TRBJ2-1	TGTGCCAGCAGCCTCACTCTAGCGGGGAACAATGAGCAGTTCTTC	CASSLTLAGNNEQFF
TRBD1	many	TRBV3-1	TRBJ1-5	TGTGCCAGCGGACAGGGGGCGAATCAGCCCCAGCATTTT	CASGQGANQPQHF
-	few	TRBV14	TRBJ1-2	TGTGCCAGCAGCCAAGACGGGACCTATGGCTACACCTTC	CASSQDGTYGYTF
TRBD1	many	TRBV6-1	TRBJ2-2	TGTGCCAGCAACAAACAGGGGGCTGACACCGGGGAGCTGTTTTTT	CASNKQGADTGELFF
-	few	TRBV12-3/TRBV12-4	TRBJ1-1	TGTGCCAGCAGTGCCCAGGGAACTGAAGCTTTCTTT	CASSAQGTEAFF
-	few	TRBV2	TRBJ2-5	TGTGCCAGCAGTGCCCTAGGTTTTTTAGAGACCCAGTACTTC	CASSALGFLETQYF
-	-	TRBV7-2	TRBJ1-5	TGTGCCAGCAGCTTAGGTCTCTTGCCCTCCCTAGGGCCCCAGCATTTT	CASSLGLLPSLGPQHF
TRBD2	-	TRBV7-6	TRBJ2-5	TGTGCCAGCAGTTATAGCGGGGTAGAGACCCAGTACTTC	CASSYSGVETQYF
TRBD1	-	TRBV30	TRBJ1-1	TGTGCCTGGAGTGGGACAGGGGTAGGAGCTTTCTTT	CAWSGTGVGAFF
-	few	TRBV3-1	TRBJ2-5	TGTGCCAGCAGCCAAGATAATCTAGCGACGCAGACCCAGTACTTC	CASSQDNLATQTQYF
-	-	TRBV3-1	TRBJ1-4	TGTGCCAGCAGCCCAGGCCCACTGGAACTGTTTTTT	CASSPGPLELFF
-	-	TRBV9	TRBJ1-5	TGTGCCAGCAGCGTATTTCCGAAGGGACAGCCCCAGCATTTT	CASSVFPKGQPQHF
-	few	TRBV29-1	TRBJ2-7	TGCAGCGTTGGTCGGGCTGTGGACTACGAGCAGTACTTC	CSVGRAVDYEQYF
TRBD1	many	TRBV27	TRBJ1-5	TGTGCCAGCAGAACCGGGACAGGACATCAGCCCCAGCATTTT	CASRTGTGHQPQHF
-	many	TRBV7-9	TRBJ2-5	TGTGCCAGCAGCCCGTCAGGATCAGAGACCCAGTACTTC	CASSPSGSETQYF
-	few	TRBV20-1	TRBJ2-7	TGCAGTGCCCTCAGGGCTGGTATATCCTACGAGCAGTACTTC	CSALRAGISYEQYF
TRBD2	-	TRBV6-4	TRBJ2-1	TGTGCCAGCAGTGGGACTAGCGGGGGGTACAATGAGCAGTTCTTC	CASSGTSGGYNEQFF
-	-	TRBV25-1	TRBJ1-1	TGTGCCAGCAGCGCCCTCACTGAAGCTTTCTTT	CASSALTEAFF
-	many	TRBV29-1	TRBJ2-2	TGCAGCGTTCTAGGTGTGGCCGGAAGGGATAACACCGGGGAGCTGTTTTTT	CSVLGVAGRDNTGELFF
-	once	TRBV19	TRBJ2-2	TGTGCCAGTGCGTCCGCGTCCGACACCGGGGAGCTGTTTTTT	CASASASDTGELFF
TRBD1	-	TRBV7-9	TRBJ2-7	TGTGCCAGCAGCTCGCGGACAGGGGACTACGAGCAGTACTTC	CASSSRTGDYEQYF
-	few	TRBV29-1	TRBJ2-7	TGCAGCGTTGATGGGATAGGGGCGAACTCCTACGAGCAGTACTTC	CSVDGIGANSYEQYF
-	many	TRBV12-3/TRBV12-4	TRBJ1-2	TGTGCCAGCAGTTTAGCGGGACCCCTCTATGGCTACACCTTC	CASSLAGPLYGYTF
TRBD1	few	TRBV2	TRBJ2-3	TGTGCCAGCTTAAGGGGGACAGGGGGGAAGTATTTT	CASLRGTGGKYF
-	-	TRBV2	TRBJ1-1	TGTGCCAGCAGGGGCAGCCTGAACACTGAAGCTTTCTTT	CASRGSLNTEAFF
-	-	TRBV12-3/TRBV12-4	TRBJ1-5	TGTGCCAGCAGTTTAGTCGAGGGCAGGCGCCTCTATAGCAATCAGCCCCAGCATTTT	CASSLVEGRRLYSNQPQHF
TRBD2	-	TRBV10-3	TRBJ2-5	TGTGCCATCAGTGAGTTTTTCGCTAGCGGGGGGCAAGAGACCCAGTACTTC	CAISEFFASGGQETQYF
TRBD1	few	TRBV20-1	TRBJ1-2	TGCAGTGCCACGGCGGGACAGGGTAACTATGGCTACACCTTC	CSATAGQGNYGYTF
-	-	TRBV18	TRBJ1-4	TGTGCCAGCTCACCGCCGTGGAGTGAAAAACTGTTTTTT	CASSPPWSEKLFF
-	few	TRBV7-9	TRBJ1-2	TGTGCCAGCAGCCCAAGCAATCAGGATGGCTACACCTTC	CASSPSNQDGYTF
TRBD2	-	TRBV20-1	TRBJ2-1	TGCAGTGCTACGGGGGGGCCACCCTACAATGAGCAGTTCTTC	CSATGGPPYNEQFF
TRBD1	-	TRBV6-6	TRBJ1-2	TGTGCCAGCAACCACGGACCCGGGACAGGGAGTGGCTACACCTTC	CASNHGPGTGSGYTF
-	-	TRBV10-2	TRBJ1-5	TGCGCCAGCAGTGAAAACAGCCGACCCCAGCATTTT	CASSENSRPQHF
-	few	TRBV6-2/TRBV6-3	TRBJ2-1	TGTGCCAGCGGCACCGGCTACAATGAGCAGTTCTTC	CASGTGYNEQFF
TRBD1	few	TRBV6-5	TRBJ2-1	TGTGCCAGCTGCCAAACAGGGGTGGGAGACAATGAGCAGTTCTTC	CASCQTGVGDNEQFF
-	-	TRBV7-2	TRBJ1-6	TGTGCCAGCAGTAACGACTGGGGGAATTCACCCCTCCACTTT	CASSNDWGNSPLHF
TRBD2	few	TRBV2	TRBJ2-7	TGTGCCAGCGGACTAGCGGGGGGCCTCCAGCCCCGGTACTTC	CASGLAGGLQPRYF
-	once	TRBV12-3/TRBV12-4	TRBJ2-5	TGTGCCAGCAGTTTACACGCGGAGACCCAGTACTTC	CASSLHAETQYF
-	few	TRBV20-1	TRBJ1-1	TGCAGTGCTAGAGATCGGGTATTTTCCCCTCTATCGAACACTGAAGCTTTCTTT	CSARDRVFSPLSNTEAFF